This T cell receptor beta chain is drawn from a study of breast tumors, draining lymph nodes, adjacent tissues. In TCRdb, the multiplex PCR reads were re-called with MiXCR into one record per CDR3 protein. The sample yields around 150,000 distinct CDR3 sequences, 30% to 35% seen once. This clonotype was counted a few times. No antigen is known for it. Breast cancer patients provided tissue from their axillary draining lymph nodes. The germline V gene encodes CDR1 WNHNN and CDR2 SYGVQD (reference sequence). The J segment lost 8 bases and the V segment lost 6 bases, leaving 9 bases of the junction unmatched. The CDR3 consists of 14 residues. The study's findings and limits: Most tumor T cells seemingly derive from lymph node, then expand in tumor. Tumors had less TCR diversity than lymph nodes, more than nontumor tissue. Tumor and nontumor repertoires were significantly more similar in luminal-like than in basal-like breast cancer. The lymph node origin of tumor T cells was framed as consistent with a hypothesis, not demonstrated.

The chain links TRBV10-1 to TRBJ2-1, with 8 bases lining up with TRBD2. The receptor was isolated from a female donor with breast cancer. Some clones in this sample may be carry-over from other donors' samples. The sequenced sample consisted of axillary lymph node tissue. This chain's CDR3 is CASSGRGPLDEQFF. The CDR3 nucleotides read TGCGCCAGCAGCGGGAGGGGACCGCTGGATGAGCAGTTCTTC.